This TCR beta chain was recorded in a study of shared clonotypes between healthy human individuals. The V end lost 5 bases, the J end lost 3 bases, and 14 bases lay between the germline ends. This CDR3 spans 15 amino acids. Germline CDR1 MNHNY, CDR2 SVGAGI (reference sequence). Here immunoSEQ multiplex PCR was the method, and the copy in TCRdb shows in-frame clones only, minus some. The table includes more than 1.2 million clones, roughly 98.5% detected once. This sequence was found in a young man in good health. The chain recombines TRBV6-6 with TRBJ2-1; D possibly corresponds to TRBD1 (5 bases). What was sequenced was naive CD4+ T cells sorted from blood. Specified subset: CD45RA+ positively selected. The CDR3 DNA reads TGTGCCAGCAGTGGGGCTGTGAAGAACTACAATGAGCAGTTCTTC. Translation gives CASSGAVKNYNEQFF.